The rows below give T cell receptor beta chains drawn from one sample of a study of regulatory T cells in long-lasting Graves disease. TCRdb called the multiplex PCR reads again in MiXCR, with one record for every CDR3 protein. Among about 540,000 distinct CDR3 sequences listed, roughly 13% were seen once. Another study also made use of these data, one on T cells in Graves' hyperthyroidism and ophthalmopathy.

The source material was peripheral blood mononuclear cells (PBMCs), sampled at new diagnosis, from a patient treated with antithyroid drugs. The source is a man aged 30 to 45 with Graves disease. Both conserved end residues are part of each CDR3. A D gene is named only where the DNA matches it firmly. The size of a clone is reported for some rows only, either as once, few or many, or as a class for expanded clones.

.	TRBJ2-3	TRBV9	.	15	CASSVRPLSTDTQYF	TGTGCCAGCAGCGTACGTCCTCTAAGCACAGATACGCAGTATTTT
TRBD1	TRBJ2-7	TRBV3-1	.	16	CASSQRLSSGRGKQYF	TGTGCCAGCAGCCAACGCCTGTCGAGTGGCAGGGGGAAGCAGTACTTC
.	TRBJ2-2	TRBV19	.	16	CASSGNRDAHTGELFF	TGTGCCAGTAGTGGGAACCGGGACGCCCACACCGGGGAGCTGTTTTTT
.	TRBJ1-1	TRBV6-5	.	14	CASSYDGMNTEAFF	TGTGCCAGCAGCTACGACGGTATGAACACTGAAGCTTTCTTT
.	TRBJ1-4	TRBV15	.	15	CATSRDLGDNEKLFF	TGTGCCACCAGCAGAGACCTAGGGGATAATGAAAAACTGTTTTTT
TRBD2	TRBJ2-5	TRBV2	many	15	CASNLAGTVQETQYF	TGTGCCAGCAATCTAGCGGGTACAGTCCAAGAGACCCAGTACTTC
.	TRBJ2-1	TRBV18	many	12	CASSLSEGEQFF	TGTGCCAGCTCACTCAGCGAAGGTGAGCAGTTCTTC
TRBD2	TRBJ2-7	TRBV12-3/TRBV12-4	many	16	CASSPGYSGRGDEQYF	TGTGCCAGCAGTCCAGGATATAGCGGGAGGGGGGACGAGCAGTACTTC
TRBD1	TRBJ2-4	TRBV7-2	.	18	CASSFDRGLRLAKNIQYF	TGTGCCAGCAGCTTCGACAGGGGATTACGTCTAGCCAAAAACATTCAGTACTTC
.	TRBJ2-7	TRBV7-9	.	14	CASSSERDRYEQYF	TGTGCCAGCAGCTCCGAAAGAGACCGCTACGAGCAGTACTTC
.	TRBJ2-7	TRBV7-9	.	15	CASSPGSDGPYEQYF	TGCGCCAGCAGCCCGGGATCGGACGGACCTTACGAGCAGTACTTC
TRBD1	TRBJ1-1	TRBV2	many	14	CASSESTGSTEAFF	TGTGCCAGCAGTGAATCGACAGGGAGCACTGAAGCTTTCTTT
TRBD2	TRBJ2-3	TRBV6-5	many	16	CASSYSLAGSTDTQYF	TGTGCCAGCAGTTACTCGCTAGCGGGAAGCACAGATACGCAGTATTTT
.	TRBJ1-2	TRBV5-1	.	16	CASSLPGSRPINGYTF	TGTGCCAGCAGCTTGCCGGGGTCCCGGCCAATAAATGGCTACACCTTC
TRBD1	TRBJ1-2	TRBV2	many	13	CASRKQGLYGYTF	TGTGCCAGCCGCAAACAGGGGCTCTATGGCTACACCTTC
TRBD2	TRBJ2-1	TRBV12-5	many	18	CASGSRGLAGGSYNEQFF	TGTGCTAGTGGTTCCAGAGGGCTAGCGGGAGGATCCTACAATGAGCAGTTCTTC
.	TRBJ2-3	TRBV4-2	few	17	CASSQGGGWDPTDTQYF	TGTGCCAGCAGCCAAGGTGGGGGCTGGGACCCCACAGATACGCAGTATTTT
TRBD2	TRBJ2-5	TRBV7-7	.	17	CASSAPQGGLGGGTQYF	TGTGCTAGCAGCGCGCCCCAAGGGGGACTAGGAGGGGGGACCCAGTACTTC
.	TRBJ2-1	TRBV20-1	many	14	CSARRDGSYNEQFF	TGCAGTGCTAGAAGGGACGGGTCCTACAATGAGCAGTTCTTC
.	TRBJ2-1	TRBV7-2	many	14	CASSRGQRLNEQFF	TGTGCCAGCAGCCGCGGCCAGCGGCTAAATGAGCAGTTCTTC
.	TRBJ1-1	TRBV12-3/TRBV12-4	many	14	CASSFRGGSTEAFF	TGTGCCAGCAGTTTCCGTGGTGGGAGCACTGAAGCTTTCTTT
.	TRBJ2-7	TRBV12-3/TRBV12-4	many	15	CASSPGRGRISEQYF	TGTGCCAGCAGTCCTGGGCGGGGGCGCATATCCGAGCAGTACTTC
.	TRBJ1-4	TRBV7-9	.	15	CASSSYRAANEKLFF	TGTGCCAGCAGCAGCTACAGGGCGGCTAATGAAAAACTGTTTTTT
.	TRBJ1-1	TRBV15	many	15	CATSRAVAMNTEAFF	TGTGCCACCAGCAGAGCAGTGGCCATGAACACTGAAGCTTTCTTT
TRBD2	TRBJ2-2	TRBV24-1	few	15	CATSREAPNTGELFF	TGTGCCACCTCGCGGGAGGCTCCGAACACCGGGGAGCTGTTTTTT
TRBD2	TRBJ2-7	TRBV4-2	few	15	CASSQVKRGPYEQYF	TGTGCCAGCAGCCAAGTTAAGCGGGGACCCTACGAGCAGTACTTC
TRBD1	TRBJ2-1	TRBV6-2/TRBV6-3	many	18	CASSFQPPGDSEYNEQFF	TGTGCCAGCAGTTTTCAACCGCCCGGGGACAGCGAATACAATGAGCAGTTCTTC
.	TRBJ1-1	TRBV30	many	13	CAWDGTENTEAFF	TGTGCCTGGGATGGGACGGAGAACACTGAAGCTTTCTTT
TRBD2	TRBJ2-1	TRBV11-2	many	16	CASSLVFSGIRNEQFF	TGTGCCAGCAGCTTAGTGTTTAGCGGGATTCGAAATGAGCAGTTCTTC
.	TRBJ2-1	TRBV5-5	many	15	CASSLAGQAYNEQFF	TGTGCCAGCAGCTTGGCGGGCCAGGCCTACAATGAGCAGTTCTTC
TRBD1	TRBJ1-2	TRBV29-1	.	13	CSVDRTGYYGYTF	TGCAGCGTTGATCGGACAGGGTACTATGGCTACACCTTC
.	TRBJ2-5	TRBV20-1	.	13	CSSIPPYQETQYF	TGCAGTTCCATTCCTCCCTATCAAGAGACCCAGTACTTC
.	TRBJ2-7	TRBV10-3	many	13	CAISDNNSYEQYF	TGTGCCATCAGTGACAACAACTCCTACGAGCAGTACTTC
TRBD1	TRBJ1-1	TRBV5-1	many	14	CASSQGQGATEAFF	TGCGCCAGCAGTCAAGGGCAGGGGGCTACTGAAGCTTTCTTT
.	TRBJ2-2	TRBV5-6	many	14	CASSPAVHTGELFF	TGTGCCAGCAGCCCGGCCGTCCACACCGGGGAGCTGTTTTTT
.	TRBJ2-2	TRBV5-1	.	15	CASSSGYLNTGELFF	TGCGCCAGCAGCAGTGGATACTTGAACACCGGGGAGCTGTTTTTT
.	TRBJ2-1	TRBV3-1	.	13	CASSRRSGNEQFF	TGTGCCAGCAGCCGCAGGTCGGGTAATGAGCAGTTCTTC
.	TRBJ2-2	TRBV6-5	many	15	CASSYGQGPPGELFF	TGTGCCAGCAGTTACGGTCAGGGGCCCCCCGGGGAGCTGTTTTTT
TRBD2	TRBJ2-5	TRBV24-1	few	12	CATSDFSGTLNF	TGTGCCACCAGTGATTTTAGCGGGACGTTGAACTTC
.	TRBJ2-5	TRBV24-1	many	14	CATSDWGGEETQYF	TGTGCCACCAGTGATTGGGGCGGGGAAGAGACCCAGTACTTC
.	TRBJ1-2	TRBV27	many	13	CASSLEGNYGYTF	TGTGCCAGCAGTTTGGAAGGAAACTATGGCTACACCTTC
TRBD2	TRBJ2-3	TRBV27	many	15	CASSSELAGADTQYF	TGTGCCAGCAGTTCGGAGCTAGCGGGAGCAGATACGCAGTATTTT
TRBD2	TRBJ2-7	TRBV7-2	many	17	CASSLVVSGRSSYEQYF	TGTGCCAGCAGCCTGGTCGTAAGCGGGAGGAGCTCCTACGAGCAGTACTTC